This T cell receptor beta chain was captured by sequencing in a study of T cell repertoires in cytomegalovirus infection. V lost 6 bases and J lost 1, with 15 bases in between. The V gene's germline CDR1 is DFQATT and CDR2 SNEGSKA (reference sequence). The length of the CDR3 is 15 residues. Concerning this clonotype itself: Its antigen is not known.

One entry per CDR3 protein, called by TCRdb with MiXCR from the reads. The sample holds approximately 500,000 distinct CDR3 sequences, roughly a third seen once. Points from the study as a whole: Across the ex vivo response, the dominant clonotypes were HLA-C-restricted CMV-specific TCR beta clonotypes. Cumulative frequency (of public TCR beta family members) identified carriers of CMV plus the relevant HLA.

This sequence joins TRBV20-1 and TRBJ2-2; no reliable D call. The input for sequencing was cultured PBMCs, taken from culture after CMV antigen stimulation. This sequence originates from a human donor in good health (CMV status not recorded). Some clones in this sample may be carry-over from other donors' samples. The CDR3 loop is CSASSADGNTGELFF. The CDR3 DNA follows: TGCAGTGCCTCCTCTGCGGACGGGAACACCGGGGAGCTGTTTTTT.